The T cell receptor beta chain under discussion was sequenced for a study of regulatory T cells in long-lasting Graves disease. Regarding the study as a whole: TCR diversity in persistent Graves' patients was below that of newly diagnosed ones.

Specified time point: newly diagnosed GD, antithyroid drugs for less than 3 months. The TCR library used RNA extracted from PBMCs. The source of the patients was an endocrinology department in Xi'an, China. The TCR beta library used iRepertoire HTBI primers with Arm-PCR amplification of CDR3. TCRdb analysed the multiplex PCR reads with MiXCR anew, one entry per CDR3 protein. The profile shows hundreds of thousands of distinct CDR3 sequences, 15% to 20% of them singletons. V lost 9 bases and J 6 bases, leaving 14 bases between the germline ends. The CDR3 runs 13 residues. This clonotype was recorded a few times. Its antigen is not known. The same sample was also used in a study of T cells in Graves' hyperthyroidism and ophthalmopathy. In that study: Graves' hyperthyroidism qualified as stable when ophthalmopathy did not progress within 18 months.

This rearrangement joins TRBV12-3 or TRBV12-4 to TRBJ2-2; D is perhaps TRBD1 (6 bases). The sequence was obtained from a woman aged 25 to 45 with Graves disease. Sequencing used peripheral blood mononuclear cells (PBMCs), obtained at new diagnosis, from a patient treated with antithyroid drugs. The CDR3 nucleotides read TGTGCCAGGGAACAGGGTCTCCCCGGGGAGCTGTTTTTT. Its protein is CAREQGLPGELFF.